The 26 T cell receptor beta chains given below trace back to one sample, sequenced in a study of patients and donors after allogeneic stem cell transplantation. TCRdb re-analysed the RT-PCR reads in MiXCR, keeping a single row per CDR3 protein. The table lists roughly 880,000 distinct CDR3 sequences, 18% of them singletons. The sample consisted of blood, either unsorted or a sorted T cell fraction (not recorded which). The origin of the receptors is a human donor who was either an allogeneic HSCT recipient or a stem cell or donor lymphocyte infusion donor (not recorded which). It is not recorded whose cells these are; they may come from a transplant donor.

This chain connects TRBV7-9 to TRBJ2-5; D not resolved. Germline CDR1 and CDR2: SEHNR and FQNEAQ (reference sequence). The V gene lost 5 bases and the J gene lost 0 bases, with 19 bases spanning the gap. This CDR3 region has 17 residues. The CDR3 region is CASSPSPGPGYQETQYF. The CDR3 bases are TGTGCCAGCAGCCCGAGTCCCGGGCCTGGGTACCAAGAGACCCAGTACTTC.

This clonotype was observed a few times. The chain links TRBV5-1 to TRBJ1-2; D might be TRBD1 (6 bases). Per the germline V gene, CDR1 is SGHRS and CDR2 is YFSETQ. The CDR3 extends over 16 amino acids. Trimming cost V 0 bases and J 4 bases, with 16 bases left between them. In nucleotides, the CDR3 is TGCGCCAGCAGCTTGGAGACAGGCCGACCTTTCTATGGCTACACCTTC. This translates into CASSLETGRPFYGYTF.

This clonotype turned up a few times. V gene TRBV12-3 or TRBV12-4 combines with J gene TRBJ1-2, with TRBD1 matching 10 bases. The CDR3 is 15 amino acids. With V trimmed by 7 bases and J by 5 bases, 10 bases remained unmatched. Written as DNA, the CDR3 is TGTGCCAGCAACATCCGGGACAGGGGATTGTATGGCTACACCTTC. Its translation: CASNIRDRGLYGYTF.

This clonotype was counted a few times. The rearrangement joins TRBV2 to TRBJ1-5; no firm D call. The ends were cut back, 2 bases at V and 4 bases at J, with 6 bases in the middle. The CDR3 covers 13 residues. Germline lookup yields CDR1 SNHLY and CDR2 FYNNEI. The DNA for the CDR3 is TGTGCCAGCAGTGAAAGTTCTAATCAGCCCCAGCATTTT. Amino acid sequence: CASSESSNQPQHF.

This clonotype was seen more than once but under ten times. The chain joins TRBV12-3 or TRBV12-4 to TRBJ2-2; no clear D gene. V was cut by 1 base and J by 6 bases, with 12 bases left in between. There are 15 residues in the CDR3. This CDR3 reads CASSLEGGVAGELFF. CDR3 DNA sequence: TGTGCCAGCAGTTTAGAGGGCGGAGTGGCCGGGGAGCTGTTTTTT.

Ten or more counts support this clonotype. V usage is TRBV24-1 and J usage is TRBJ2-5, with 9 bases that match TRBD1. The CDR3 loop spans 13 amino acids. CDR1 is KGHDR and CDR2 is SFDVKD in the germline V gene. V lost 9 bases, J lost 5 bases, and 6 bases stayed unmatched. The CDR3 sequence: CATSGQGYETQYF. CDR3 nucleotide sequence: TGTGCCACCTCGGGACAGGGATACGAGACCCAGTACTTC.

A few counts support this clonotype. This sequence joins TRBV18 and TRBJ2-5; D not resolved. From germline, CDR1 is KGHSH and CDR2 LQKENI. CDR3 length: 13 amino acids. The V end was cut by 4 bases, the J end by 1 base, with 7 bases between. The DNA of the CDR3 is TGTGCCAGCTCACTTAAATTCCAAGAGACCCAGTACTTC. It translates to CASSLKFQETQYF.

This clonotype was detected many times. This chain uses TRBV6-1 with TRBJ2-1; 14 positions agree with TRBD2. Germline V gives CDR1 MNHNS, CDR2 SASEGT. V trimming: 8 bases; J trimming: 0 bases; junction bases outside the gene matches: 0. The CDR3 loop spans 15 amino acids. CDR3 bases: TGTGCCAGCGGGACTAGCGGGAGCTCCTACAATGAGCAGTTCTTC. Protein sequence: CASGTSGSSYNEQFF.

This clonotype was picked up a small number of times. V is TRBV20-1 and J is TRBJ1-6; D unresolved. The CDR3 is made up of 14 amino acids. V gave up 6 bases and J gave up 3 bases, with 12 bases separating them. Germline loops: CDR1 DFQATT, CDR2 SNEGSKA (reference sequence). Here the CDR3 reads CSASPKVYNSPLHF. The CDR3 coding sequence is TGCAGTGCCAGCCCAAAAGTCTATAATTCACCCCTCCACTTT.

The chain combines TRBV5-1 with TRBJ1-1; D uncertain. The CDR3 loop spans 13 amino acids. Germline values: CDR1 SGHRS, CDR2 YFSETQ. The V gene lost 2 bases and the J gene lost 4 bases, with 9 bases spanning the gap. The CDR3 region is CASSFEQSTEAFF. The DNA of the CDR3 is TGCGCCAGCAGCTTTGAGCAGAGCACTGAAGCTTTCTTT.

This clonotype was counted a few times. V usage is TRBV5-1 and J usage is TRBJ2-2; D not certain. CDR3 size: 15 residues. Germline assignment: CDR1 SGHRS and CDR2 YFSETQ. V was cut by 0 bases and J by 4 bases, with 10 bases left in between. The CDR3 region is CASSLVDAFTGELFF. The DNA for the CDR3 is TGCGCCAGCAGCTTGGTGGACGCCTTCACCGGGGAGCTGTTTTTT.

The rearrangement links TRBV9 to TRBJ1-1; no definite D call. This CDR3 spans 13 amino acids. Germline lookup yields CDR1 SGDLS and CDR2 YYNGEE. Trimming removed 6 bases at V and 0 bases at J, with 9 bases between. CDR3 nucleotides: TGTGCCAGCAAAGGACTGCTGAACACTGAAGCTTTCTTT. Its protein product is CASKGLLNTEAFF. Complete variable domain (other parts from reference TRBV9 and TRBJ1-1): DSGVTQTPKHLITATGQRVTLRCSPRSGDLSVYWYQQSLDQGLQFLIQYYNGEERAKGNILERFSAQQFPDLHSELNLSSLELGDSALYFCASKGLLNTEAFFGQGTRLTVV.

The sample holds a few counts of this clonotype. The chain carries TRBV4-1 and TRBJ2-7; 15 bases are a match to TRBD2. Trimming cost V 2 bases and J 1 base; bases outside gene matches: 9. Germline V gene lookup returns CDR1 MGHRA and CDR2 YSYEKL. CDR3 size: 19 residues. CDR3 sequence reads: CASSQSSGTSGRKSYEQYF. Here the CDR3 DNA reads TGCGCCAGCAGCCAAAGCTCCGGGACTAGCGGGAGGAAGTCCTACGAGCAGTACTTC.

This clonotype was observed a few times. This CDR3 is CASGTTGLAGDQQFF. The CDR3 DNA sequence: TGCGCCAGCGGCACTACGGGACTAGCGGGGGACCAGCAGTTCTTC. The gene calls are TRBV5-1 and TRBJ2-1; 14 bases are shared with TRBD2. The CDR3 consists of 15 residues. Per the germline V gene, CDR1 is SGHRS and CDR2 is YFSETQ. V was pared by 7 bases and J by 11 bases, with 11 bases of the junction left unmatched.

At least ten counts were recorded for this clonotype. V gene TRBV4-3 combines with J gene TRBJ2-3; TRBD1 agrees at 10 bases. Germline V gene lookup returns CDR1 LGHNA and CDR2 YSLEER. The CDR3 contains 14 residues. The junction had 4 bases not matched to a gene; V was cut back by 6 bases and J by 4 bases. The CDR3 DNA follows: TGCGCCAGCAGTAGCGGGACAGGGGCAGATACGCAGTATTTT. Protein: CASSSGTGADTQYF.

The CDR3 spells CASSPKFQGRNEKLFF. CDR3 DNA sequence: TGTGCCAGCAGCCCGAAATTTCAGGGGCGGAATGAAAAACTGTTTTTT. The chain links TRBV7-2 to TRBJ1-4, with D perhaps TRBD1 (6 bases). Per germline, CDR1 SGHTA and CDR2 FQGNSA. Trimming pared 5 bases from V and 5 bases from J, leaving 18 bases between. The CDR3 sequence is 16 residues long. Variable domain in full (rest from reference TRBV7-2 and TRBJ1-4): GAGVSQSPSNKVTEKGKDVELRCDPISGHTALYWYRQSLGQGLEFLIYFQGNSAPDKSGLPSDRFSAERTGGSVSTLTIQRTQQEDSAVYLCASSPKFQGRNEKLFFGSGTQLSVL.

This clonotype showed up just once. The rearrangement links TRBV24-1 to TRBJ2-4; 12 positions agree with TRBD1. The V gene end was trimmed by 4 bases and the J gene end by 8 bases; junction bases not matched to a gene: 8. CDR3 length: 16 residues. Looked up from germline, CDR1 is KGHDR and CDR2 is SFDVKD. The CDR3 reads CATSDSGTGGGDIQYF. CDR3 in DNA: TGTGCCACCAGTGACTCCGGGACAGGGGGCGGGGACATTCAGTACTTC.

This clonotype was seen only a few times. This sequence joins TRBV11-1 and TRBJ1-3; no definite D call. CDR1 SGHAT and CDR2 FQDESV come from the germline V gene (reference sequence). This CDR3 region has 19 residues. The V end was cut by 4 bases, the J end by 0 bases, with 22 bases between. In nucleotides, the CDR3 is TGTGCCAGCAGCTCCCATAAGGATCCTCAACTTTCCTCTGGAAACACCATATATTTT. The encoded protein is CASSSHKDPQLSSGNTIYF.

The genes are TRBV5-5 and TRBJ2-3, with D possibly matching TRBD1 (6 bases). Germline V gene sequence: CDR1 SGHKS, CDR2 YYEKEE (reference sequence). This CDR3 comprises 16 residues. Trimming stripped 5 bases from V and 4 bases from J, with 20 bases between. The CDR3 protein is CASRTHLQGAPDTQYF. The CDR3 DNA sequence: TGTGCCAGCAGAACACATTTACAGGGCGCGCCAGATACGCAGTATTTT.

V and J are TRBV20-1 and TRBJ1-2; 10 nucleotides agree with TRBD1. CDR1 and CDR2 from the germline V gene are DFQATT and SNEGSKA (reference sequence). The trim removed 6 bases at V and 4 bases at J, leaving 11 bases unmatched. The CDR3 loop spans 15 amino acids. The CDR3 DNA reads TGCAGTGCCCACGCCCTGGGGACAGGGGCCTATGGCTACACCTTC. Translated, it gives CSAHALGTGAYGYTF.

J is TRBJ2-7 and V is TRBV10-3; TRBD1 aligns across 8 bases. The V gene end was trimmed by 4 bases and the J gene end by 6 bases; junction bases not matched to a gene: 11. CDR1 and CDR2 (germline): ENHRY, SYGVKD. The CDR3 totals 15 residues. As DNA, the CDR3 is TGTGCCATCAGTGGCTCCGGGACAGGAGGGACCGAGCAGTACTTC. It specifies CAISGSGTGGTEQYF.

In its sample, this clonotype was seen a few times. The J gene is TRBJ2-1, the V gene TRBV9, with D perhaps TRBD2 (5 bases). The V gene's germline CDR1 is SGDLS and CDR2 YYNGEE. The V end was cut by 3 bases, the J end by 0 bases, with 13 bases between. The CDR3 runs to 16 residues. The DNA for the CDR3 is TGTGCCAGCAGCGCTATAGCGCACCCCTCCTACAATGAGCAGTTCTTC. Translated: CASSAIAHPSYNEQFF.

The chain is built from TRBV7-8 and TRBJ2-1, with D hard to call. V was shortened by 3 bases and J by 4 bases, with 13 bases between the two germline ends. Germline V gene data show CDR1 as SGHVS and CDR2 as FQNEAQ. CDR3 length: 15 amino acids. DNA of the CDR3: TGTGCCAGCAGCTTTTACCCAAAGAGGTACAATGAGCAGTTCTTC. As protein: CASSFYPKRYNEQFF.

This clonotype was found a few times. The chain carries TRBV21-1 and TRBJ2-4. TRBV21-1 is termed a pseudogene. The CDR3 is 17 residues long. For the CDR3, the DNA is TGTGCCAGCAGCAAGCAGGACCGTTTGATAGCCAAAAACATTCAGTACTTC. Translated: CASSKQDRLIAKNIQYF.

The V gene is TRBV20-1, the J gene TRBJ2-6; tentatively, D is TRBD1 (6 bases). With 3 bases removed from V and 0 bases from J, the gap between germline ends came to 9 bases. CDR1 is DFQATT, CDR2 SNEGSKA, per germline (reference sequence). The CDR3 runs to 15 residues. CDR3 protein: CSARTGSSGANVLTF. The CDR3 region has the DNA TGCAGTGCTAGGACAGGTAGCTCTGGGGCCAACGTCCTGACTTTC.

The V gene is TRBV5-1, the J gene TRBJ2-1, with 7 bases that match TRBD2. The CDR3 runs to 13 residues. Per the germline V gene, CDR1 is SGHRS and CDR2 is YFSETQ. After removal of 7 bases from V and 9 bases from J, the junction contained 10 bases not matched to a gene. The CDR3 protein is CASRPDRTSEQFF. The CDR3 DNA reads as TGCGCCAGCCGTCCCGACCGGACTAGTGAGCAGTTCTTC.